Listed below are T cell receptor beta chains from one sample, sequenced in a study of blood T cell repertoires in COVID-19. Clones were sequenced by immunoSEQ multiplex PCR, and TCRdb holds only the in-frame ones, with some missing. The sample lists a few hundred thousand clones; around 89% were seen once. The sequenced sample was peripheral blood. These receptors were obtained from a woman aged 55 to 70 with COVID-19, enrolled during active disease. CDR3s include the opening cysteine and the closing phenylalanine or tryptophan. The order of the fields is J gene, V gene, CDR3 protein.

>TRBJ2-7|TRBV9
CASSVEDNPRYEQYF
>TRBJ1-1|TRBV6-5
CASSPRGAMNTEAFF
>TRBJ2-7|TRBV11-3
CASSLTGTYEQYF
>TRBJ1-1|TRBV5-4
CASSSATVNTEAFF
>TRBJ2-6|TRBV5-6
CASSRDIVGANVLTF
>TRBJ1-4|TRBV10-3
CATARWDNNEKLFF
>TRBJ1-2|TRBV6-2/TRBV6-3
CASSYSNSQGYTF
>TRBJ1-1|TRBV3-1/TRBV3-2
CASSRGQTNTEAFF
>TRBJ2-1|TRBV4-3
CASSQDLAGGSYNEQFF
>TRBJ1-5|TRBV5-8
CASTVGTVSNQPQHF
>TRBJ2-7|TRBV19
CASSTPGEGGPYEQYF
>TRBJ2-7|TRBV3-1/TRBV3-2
CASTTGGSYEQYF
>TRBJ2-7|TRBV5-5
CASSSRTVIYEQYF
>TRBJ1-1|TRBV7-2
CASSLQPGRRTEAFF
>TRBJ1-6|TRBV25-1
CASSVQGSYNSPLHF
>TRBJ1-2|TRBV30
CAWQGTGGYTF
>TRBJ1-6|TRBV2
CASSFRQGSYNSPLHF
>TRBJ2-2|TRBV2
CASSRDRAVDTGELFF
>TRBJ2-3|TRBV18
CASSPGGDTQYF
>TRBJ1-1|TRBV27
CASSFRGNTEAFF
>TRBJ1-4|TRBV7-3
CASSLNGGTNEKLFF
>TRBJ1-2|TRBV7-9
CASSLVGNGGYTF
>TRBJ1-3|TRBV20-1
CSASLQGGNTIYF
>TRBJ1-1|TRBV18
CASSVTGQGDTEAFF
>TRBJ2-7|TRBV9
CASSSRTGSAEQYF
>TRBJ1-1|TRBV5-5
CASSLWWPNTEAFF
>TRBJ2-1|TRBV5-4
CASSPGLAPVNSNEQFF
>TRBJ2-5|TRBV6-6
CASSWTVQETQYF
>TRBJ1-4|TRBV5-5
CASSLVMGRGLSEKLFF
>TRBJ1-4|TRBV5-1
CASSLVGTGNEKLFF
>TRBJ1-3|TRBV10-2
CASGGTGGNTIYF
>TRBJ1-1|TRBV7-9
CASSFRRGGTEAFF
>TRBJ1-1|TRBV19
CASSTTGGNTEAFF
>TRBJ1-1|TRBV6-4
CASSVMGARREAFF
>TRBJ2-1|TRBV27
CASSWGPEQFF
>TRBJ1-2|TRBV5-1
CASRLEGTGGYGYTF
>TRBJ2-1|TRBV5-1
CASSLARTGSYNEQFF
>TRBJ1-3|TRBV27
CASSLSGAGNTIYF
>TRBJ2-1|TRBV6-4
CASSDDRGSYNEQFF
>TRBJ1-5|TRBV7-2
CASSRSHNQPQHF
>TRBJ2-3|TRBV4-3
CASSQVFTGFRTDTQYF
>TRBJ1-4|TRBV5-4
CASSLDLGLNEKLFF
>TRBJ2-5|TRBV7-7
CASSLFGEGETQYF
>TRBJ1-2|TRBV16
CASSQGLQGGYTF
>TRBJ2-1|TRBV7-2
CASSPSYRVTYNEQFF
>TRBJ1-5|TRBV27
CASSSFLVWGHRNFNQPQHF
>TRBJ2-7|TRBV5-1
CASSYDTGSYEQYF
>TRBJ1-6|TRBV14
CASSQGYSLREGSPLHF
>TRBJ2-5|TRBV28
CASSLGGQETQYF
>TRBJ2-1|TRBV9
CASSEDSSYNEQFF
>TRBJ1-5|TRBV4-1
CASSQDRGTADNQPQHF
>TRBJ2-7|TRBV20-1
CSASLGEASYEQYF
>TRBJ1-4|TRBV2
CASSEVVGRMGRRNEKLFF
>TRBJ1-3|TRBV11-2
CASRGNSGNTIYF
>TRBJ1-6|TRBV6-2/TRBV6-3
CASSYGRTLADYNSPLHF
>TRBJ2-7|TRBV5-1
CASSLGSGSWQYF
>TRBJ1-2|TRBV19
CASSIRQNYGYTF
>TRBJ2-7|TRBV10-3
CAISESTGGAYEQYF
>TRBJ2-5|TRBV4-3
CASSQGLRGTQYF